This passage covers 29 T cell receptor beta chains from one sample sequenced in a study of blood T cell repertoires in COVID-19. Profiling relied on immunoSEQ multiplex PCR, and the TCRdb table lists in-frame clones only, not all of them. The sample includes just over 350,000 clones, roughly nine tenths seen only once; the top ten take about 2.7%. The sequenced sample was PBMCs or T cells enriched from blood (not recorded which). The receptors stem from a woman under 40 who had recovered from COVID-19.

The chain employs TRBV5-1 and TRBJ2-5; 14 bases are a match to TRBD2. The germline V gene encodes CDR1 SGHRS and CDR2 YFSETQ. V lost 1 base and J lost 4; bases outside the gene matches: 3. This CDR3 comprises 16 residues. CDR3 in amino acids: CASSLLGLAGVETQYF. CDR3 nucleotides: TGCGCCAGCAGCTTGCTGGGACTAGCGGGAGTAGAGACCCAGTACTTC.

This clone was seen only once. The chain is built from TRBV5-1 and TRBJ2-1; 8 bases align to TRBD2. V dropped 0 bases and J dropped 5; count of bases not matched to a gene: 10. CDR3 length: 17 residues. Germline CDR1 and CDR2: SGHRS and YFSETQ. The CDR3 DNA sequence: TGCGCCAGCAGCTTGGGTCCGGTTGGTAGCGGGAACAATGAGCAGTTCTTC. This gives the protein CASSLGPVGSGNNEQFF.

This CDR3 reads CAVPVTGRAGELFF. In DNA form, the CDR3 reads TGTGCCGTACCAGTGACAGGTCGAGCCGGGGAGCTGTTTTTT. This chain uses TRBV10-3 with TRBJ2-2, with D tentatively TRBD1 (6 bases). Between the trimmed V and J ends, which lost 11 bases and 6 bases, there was a span of 19 bases. CDR1 ENHRY and CDR2 SYGVKD come from the germline V gene. The CDR3 loop spans 14 amino acids.

This clone was seen a single time. V is TRBV2 and J is TRBJ2-7; 10 bases line up with TRBD2. CDR1 is SNHLY and CDR2 is FYNNEI in the germline V gene. CDR3 length: 19 residues. After removal of 0 bases from V and 0 bases from J, the junction contained 11 bases not matched to a gene. The CDR3 DNA follows: TGTGCCAGCAGTGAAGCGCTTAGCGGGGGGCGCCTCGCCTCCTACGAGCAGTACTTC. It yields the protein CASSEALSGGRLASYEQYF. The variable domain in full, with the rest retrieved from reference TRBV2 and TRBJ2-7, is EPEVTQTPSHQVTQMGQEVILRCVPISNHLYFYWYRQILGQKVEFLVSFYNNEISEKSEIFDDQFSVERPDGSNFTLKIRSTKLEDSAMYFCASSEALSGGRLASYEQYFGPGTRLTVT.

Worth noting for this clone: The sample has other DNA sequences that encode this CDR3 too. The genes are TRBV5-1 and TRBJ2-7, with 8 bases lining up with TRBD2. With 2 bases clipped from V and 2 bases from J, the junction kept 6 bases outside the gene matches. The CDR3 runs to 15 residues. The V gene's germline CDR1 is SGHRS and CDR2 YFSETQ. CDR3 amino acids: CASSFGLAGTYEQYF. Written as DNA, the CDR3 is TGCGCCAGCAGCTTCGGTCTAGCGGGTACCTACGAGCAGTACTTC.

V gene TRBV10-2 combines with J gene TRBJ1-5; 7 bases line up with TRBD1. Germline CDR1 reads WSHSY; CDR2 reads SAAADI. Unmatched junction bases numbered 8, after V lost 5 bases and J lost 4 bases. The CDR3 runs 15 residues. The DNA for the CDR3 is TGCGCCAGCAGTTCTTCAGCAGGGGGAAATCAGCCCCAGCATTTT. It specifies CASSSSAGGNQPQHF.

The chain's CDR3 is CASSEPGEEDTQYF. In DNA form, the CDR3 reads TGTGCCAGCAGTGAACCCGGGGAGGAAGATACGCAGTATTTT. The chain couples TRBV25-1 to TRBJ2-3, with D perhaps matching TRBD2 (6 bases). Deletions cut 2 bases from V and 5 bases from J, with 11 bases between. This CDR3 spans 14 amino acids. The germline V gene has CDR1 MGHDK and CDR2 SYGVNS.

V usage is TRBV5-4 and J usage is TRBJ1-6; D not resolved. The CDR3 length is 15 residues. In germline, CDR1 is SGHNT, CDR2 YYREEE (reference sequence). Trimming shortened V by 0 bases and J by 0 bases, and 4 bases separated the two germline ends. CDR3 nucleotide sequence: TGTGCCAGCAGCTTGGGTAGCTCCTATAATTCACCCCTCCACTTT. This encodes CASSLGSSYNSPLHF. Full variable domain (outside the CDR3, taken from reference TRBV5-4 and TRBJ1-6): ETGVTQSPTHLIKTRGQQVTLRCSSQSGHNTVSWYQQALGQGPQFIFQYYREEENGRGNFPPRFSGLQFPNYSSELNVNALELDDSALYLCASSLGSSYNSPLHFGNGTRLTVT.

The chain has TRBV4-1 and TRBJ2-7; 8 positions agree with TRBD1. The V and J ends lost 1 base and 6 bases, in that order; junction bases with no gene match: 2. From germline, CDR1 is MGHRA and CDR2 YSYEKL. There are 13 residues in the CDR3. The CDR3 spells CASSQGQGFEQYF. The CDR3 DNA is TGCGCCAGCAGCCAAGGACAGGGGTTCGAGCAGTACTTC.

This chain uses TRBV28 with TRBJ1-1, with D perhaps TRBD1 (5 bases). CDR1 and CDR2 from the germline V gene are MDHEN and SYDVKM. Trimming cost V 7 bases and J 2 bases, with 14 bases left between them. The CDR3 has 14 residues. CDR3 region: CASISTGFNTEAFF. Written as DNA, the CDR3 is TGTGCCAGCATTTCTACAGGCTTCAACACTGAAGCTTTCTTT.

This clone was counted between two and nine times. The chain is built from TRBV4-2 and TRBJ2-3; 11 bases align to TRBD2. Germline CDR1 LGHNA, CDR2 YNFKEQ. The CDR3 length is 16 residues. Trimming took 2 bases from V and 1 from J; bases not matched to a gene: 2. In DNA form, the CDR3 reads TGTGCCAGCAGCCAAAAGACTAGCGGGGGCACAGATACGCAGTATTTT. Amino acids: CASSQKTSGGTDTQYF.

The chain uses TRBV9 and TRBJ2-7, with TRBD1 matching over 7 bases. The CDR3 consists of 15 residues. V lost 0 bases, J lost 2 bases, and 5 bases stayed unmatched. The V gene's germline CDR1 is SGDLS and CDR2 YYNGEE. In nucleotides, the CDR3 is TGTGCCAGCAGCGTAGAATGGGGGACAGCCTACGAGCAGTACTTC. It is translated as CASSVEWGTAYEQYF.

This chain joins TRBV7-9 and TRBJ1-6, with D hard to call. The V gene lost 0 bases and the J gene lost 10 bases, with 13 bases spanning the gap. Per the germline V gene, CDR1 is SEHNR and CDR2 is FQNEAQ (reference sequence). This CDR3 region has 15 residues. The CDR3 here is CASSLAAEMRSPLHF. The CDR3 DNA is TGTGCCAGCAGCTTAGCCGCGGAGATGCGGTCACCCCTCCACTTT.

The chain employs TRBV9 and TRBJ1-5; maybe TRBD1 (6 bases). Germline V gene lookup returns CDR1 SGDLS and CDR2 YYNGEE. Deletions cut 9 bases from V and 4 bases from J, with 14 bases between. The CDR3 consists of 13 residues. The CDR3 sequence is CATWTASNQPQHF. CDR3 nucleotide sequence: TGTGCCACGTGGACAGCTTCGAATCAGCCCCAGCATTTT.

The CDR3 here is CASRVPGQWGEKLFF. CDR3 in DNA: TGTGCCAGCAGAGTCCCGGGACAGTGGGGCGAAAAACTGTTTTTT. The V call is TRBV2, the J call TRBJ1-4; 7 bases agree with TRBD1. From germline, CDR1 is SNHLY and CDR2 FYNNEI. With 6 bases clipped from V and 8 bases from J, the junction kept 12 bases outside the gene matches. The CDR3 covers 15 residues.

The V gene is TRBV5-1, the J gene TRBJ2-3, with TRBD2 as a possible D gene (6 bases). CDR1 is SGHRS and CDR2 is YFSETQ in the germline V gene. V lost 2 bases to trimming and J lost 6 bases, with 16 bases between them. The CDR3 extends over 15 amino acids. CDR3 sequence: CASSFVRGLGDTQYF. In DNA, the CDR3 is TGCGCCAGCAGCTTCGTGCGGGGCCTGGGGGATACGCAGTATTTT. Filled out from reference TRBV5-1 and TRBJ2-3, the complete variable domain reads KAGVTQTPRYLIKTRGQQVTLSCSPISGHRSVSWYQQTPGQGLQFLFEYFSETQRNKGNFPGRFSGRQFSNSRSEMNVSTLELGDSALYLCASSFVRGLGDTQYFGPGTRLTVL.

The chain joins TRBV27 to TRBJ1-1; tentatively, D is TRBD1 (5 bases). The ends were cut back, 3 bases at V and 5 bases at J, with 16 bases in the middle. CDR3 length: 15 amino acids. Germline CDR1 is MNHEY and CDR2 is SMNVEV (reference sequence). CDR3 nucleotide sequence: TGTGCCAGCAGTTTGCTGAACGGGGGGGGTACTGAAGCTTTCTTT. Protein sequence: CASSLLNGGGTEAFF.

The chain combines TRBV19 with TRBJ2-5; TRBD2 matches at 15 bases. Germline-derived CDR1 and CDR2 are LNHDA and SQIVND (reference sequence). With V trimmed by 9 bases and J by 0 bases, 5 bases remained unmatched. This CDR3 spans 16 amino acids. The CDR3 nucleotides are TGTGCCAGAAGGACTAGCGGGAGGGCCTACCAAGAGACCCAGTACTTC. It encodes CARRTSGRAYQETQYF.

The DNA for the CDR3 is TGTGCCAGCAGCCTGGGAGCGGAAGAGACCCAGTACTTC. Its translation is CASSLGAEETQYF. V usage is TRBV7-9 and J usage is TRBJ2-5; weak D call: TRBD2 (5 bases). The CDR3 extends over 13 amino acids. V lost 5 bases and J lost 3, with 10 bases in between. Germline CDR1 is SEHNR and CDR2 is FQNEAQ (reference sequence).

The rearrangement joins TRBV10-3 to TRBJ2-7; 10 bases are a match to TRBD1. Per germline, CDR1 ENHRY and CDR2 SYGVKD. CDR3 length: 15 amino acids. Germline trimming cut 3 bases from V and 5 bases from J; bases unmatched to any gene: 7. In DNA form, the CDR3 reads TGTGCCATCAGTGATATCGGACAGGGGGAAAACGAGCAGTACTTC. It yields the protein CAISDIGQGENEQYF.

The chain is built from TRBV29-1 and TRBJ1-3, with 11 bases identical to TRBD1. The CDR3 runs 14 residues. Germline V gives CDR1 SQVTM, CDR2 ANQGSEA. V dropped 6 bases and J dropped 3; count of bases not matched to a gene: 4. In DNA, the CDR3 is TGCAGCGTCGGACAGGGGGCGGATGGAAACACCATATATTTT. Translated, it gives CSVGQGADGNTIYF.

Ten or more counts support this clone. The chain couples TRBV11-2 to TRBJ1-1; D is undetermined. The CDR3 totals 12 residues. Germline V gene data show CDR1 as SGHAT and CDR2 as FQNNGV. The V gene lost 3 bases and the J gene lost 0 bases, with 2 bases spanning the gap. For the CDR3, the DNA is TGTGCCAGCAGCTTTATGAACACTGAAGCTTTCTTT. Amino acid sequence: CASSFMNTEAFF.

V is TRBV10-3 and J is TRBJ1-5; D is perhaps TRBD1 (6 bases). Germline CDR1 and CDR2: ENHRY and SYGVKD. Trimming shortened V by 2 bases and J by 8 bases, and 10 bases separated the two germline ends. CDR3 size: 13 residues. CDR3 sequence (DNA): TGTGCCATCAGTGAGGGCAGGGGAAAGCCCCAGCATTTT. It yields the protein CAISEGRGKPQHF.

A single count supports this clone. This chain joins TRBV19 and TRBJ2-2; D is unresolved. The CDR3 covers 12 residues. Trimming took off 5 bases at V and 3 bases at J, with 4 bases between the two ends. Germline assignment: CDR1 LNHDA and CDR2 SQIVND (reference sequence). As DNA, the CDR3 is TGTGCCAGTAGTCCGGACACCGGGGAGCTGTTTTTT. Its protein product is CASSPDTGELFF.

The chain links TRBV5-1 to TRBJ2-2; D is perhaps TRBD2 (6 bases). This CDR3 has 15 amino acids. In germline, CDR1 is SGHRS, CDR2 YFSETQ. V was clipped by 2 bases and J by 5 bases, with 13 bases between them. In nucleotides, the CDR3 is TGCGCCAGCAGCTTTGGGGGAGGAGGTACCGGGGAGCTGTTTTTT. Amino acid sequence: CASSFGGGGTGELFF.

The gene calls are TRBV6-5 and TRBJ1-5, with a possible D match to TRBD1 (5 bases). There are 14 residues in the CDR3. The germline gives CDR1 MNHEY, CDR2 SVGAGI. Deletions cut 6 bases from V and 2 bases from J, with 11 bases between. The CDR3 loop reads CASSSGFGNQPQHF. In nucleotides, the CDR3 is TGTGCCAGCAGCTCAGGGTTTGGCAATCAGCCCCAGCATTTT.

This clone was seen once. This rearrangement joins TRBV27 to TRBJ2-7, with 9 bases matching TRBD1. J gave up 4 bases and V 1 base, and 5 bases lay outside the gene matches. This CDR3 is built from 15 residues. Germline V gene sequence: CDR1 MNHEY, CDR2 SMNVEV (reference sequence). This chain's CDR3 is CASSLWGQGMYEQYF. The CDR3 nucleotides are TGTGCCAGCAGTTTATGGGGACAGGGTATGTACGAGCAGTACTTC.

The rearrangement links TRBV7-8 to TRBJ2-7, with 10 bases aligning to TRBD2. V trimming: 1 base; J trimming: 3 bases; junction bases outside the gene matches: 3. This CDR3 is built from 15 residues. Germline V CDR1 and CDR2: SGHVS, FQNEAQ. The chain's CDR3 is CASSLGLAGDYEQYF. The CDR3 DNA is TGTGCCAGCAGCTTAGGGCTAGCGGGGGACTACGAGCAGTACTTC.

The chain employs TRBV3-1 (or the pseudogene TRBV3-2) and TRBJ1-1; weak D call: TRBD1 (5 bases). Trimming shortened V by 5 bases and J by 2 bases, and 15 bases separated the two germline ends. Per the germline V gene, CDR1 is LGHDT and CDR2 is YNNKEL (reference sequence). The CDR3 is 15 amino acids. The CDR3 coding sequence is TGTGCCAGCAGCAAAGGTCCCCAGGGTAACACTGAAGCTTTCTTT. It translates to CASSKGPQGNTEAFF.